This TCR beta chain was captured by sequencing in a study of radiation and T cells in renal cell carcinoma. Study details: Nephrectomy followed 15 Gy stereotactic body radiation by 4 weeks.

Profiling relied on immunoSEQ multiplex PCR, and the TCRdb table lists in-frame clones only, not all of them. This table holds about 120,000 clones, 81% found once. Trimming took 6 bases from V and 1 from J, leaving 17 bases between them. The CDR3 is made up of 16 amino acids. Germline CDR1 and CDR2: ENHRY and SYGVKD. Time point of the sample: blood 2 weeks post-SBRT. Regarding treatment: 15 Gy SBRT to primary tumor, nephrectomy 4 weeks later. Serial blood draws occurred at baseline and 2 and 4 weeks post-SBRT. The tumor was a clear cell renal cell carcinoma. As regards this clone: The antigen is not known.

Points from the study as a whole: Top tumor clonotypes rose in blood 2 weeks post-radiation, then contracted.

The receptor comes from a man aged 50 to 59 with renal cell carcinoma. This specimen was blood, taken from a patient whose treatment included radiotherapy and nephrectomy. V is TRBV10-3 and J is TRBJ2-3; TRBD1 might be the D (8 bases). CDR3 sequence reads: CAISRGRGGGTDTQYF. The CDR3 DNA reads as TGTGCCATCAGCAGGGGGCGCGGGGGTGGCACAGATACGCAGTATTTT.